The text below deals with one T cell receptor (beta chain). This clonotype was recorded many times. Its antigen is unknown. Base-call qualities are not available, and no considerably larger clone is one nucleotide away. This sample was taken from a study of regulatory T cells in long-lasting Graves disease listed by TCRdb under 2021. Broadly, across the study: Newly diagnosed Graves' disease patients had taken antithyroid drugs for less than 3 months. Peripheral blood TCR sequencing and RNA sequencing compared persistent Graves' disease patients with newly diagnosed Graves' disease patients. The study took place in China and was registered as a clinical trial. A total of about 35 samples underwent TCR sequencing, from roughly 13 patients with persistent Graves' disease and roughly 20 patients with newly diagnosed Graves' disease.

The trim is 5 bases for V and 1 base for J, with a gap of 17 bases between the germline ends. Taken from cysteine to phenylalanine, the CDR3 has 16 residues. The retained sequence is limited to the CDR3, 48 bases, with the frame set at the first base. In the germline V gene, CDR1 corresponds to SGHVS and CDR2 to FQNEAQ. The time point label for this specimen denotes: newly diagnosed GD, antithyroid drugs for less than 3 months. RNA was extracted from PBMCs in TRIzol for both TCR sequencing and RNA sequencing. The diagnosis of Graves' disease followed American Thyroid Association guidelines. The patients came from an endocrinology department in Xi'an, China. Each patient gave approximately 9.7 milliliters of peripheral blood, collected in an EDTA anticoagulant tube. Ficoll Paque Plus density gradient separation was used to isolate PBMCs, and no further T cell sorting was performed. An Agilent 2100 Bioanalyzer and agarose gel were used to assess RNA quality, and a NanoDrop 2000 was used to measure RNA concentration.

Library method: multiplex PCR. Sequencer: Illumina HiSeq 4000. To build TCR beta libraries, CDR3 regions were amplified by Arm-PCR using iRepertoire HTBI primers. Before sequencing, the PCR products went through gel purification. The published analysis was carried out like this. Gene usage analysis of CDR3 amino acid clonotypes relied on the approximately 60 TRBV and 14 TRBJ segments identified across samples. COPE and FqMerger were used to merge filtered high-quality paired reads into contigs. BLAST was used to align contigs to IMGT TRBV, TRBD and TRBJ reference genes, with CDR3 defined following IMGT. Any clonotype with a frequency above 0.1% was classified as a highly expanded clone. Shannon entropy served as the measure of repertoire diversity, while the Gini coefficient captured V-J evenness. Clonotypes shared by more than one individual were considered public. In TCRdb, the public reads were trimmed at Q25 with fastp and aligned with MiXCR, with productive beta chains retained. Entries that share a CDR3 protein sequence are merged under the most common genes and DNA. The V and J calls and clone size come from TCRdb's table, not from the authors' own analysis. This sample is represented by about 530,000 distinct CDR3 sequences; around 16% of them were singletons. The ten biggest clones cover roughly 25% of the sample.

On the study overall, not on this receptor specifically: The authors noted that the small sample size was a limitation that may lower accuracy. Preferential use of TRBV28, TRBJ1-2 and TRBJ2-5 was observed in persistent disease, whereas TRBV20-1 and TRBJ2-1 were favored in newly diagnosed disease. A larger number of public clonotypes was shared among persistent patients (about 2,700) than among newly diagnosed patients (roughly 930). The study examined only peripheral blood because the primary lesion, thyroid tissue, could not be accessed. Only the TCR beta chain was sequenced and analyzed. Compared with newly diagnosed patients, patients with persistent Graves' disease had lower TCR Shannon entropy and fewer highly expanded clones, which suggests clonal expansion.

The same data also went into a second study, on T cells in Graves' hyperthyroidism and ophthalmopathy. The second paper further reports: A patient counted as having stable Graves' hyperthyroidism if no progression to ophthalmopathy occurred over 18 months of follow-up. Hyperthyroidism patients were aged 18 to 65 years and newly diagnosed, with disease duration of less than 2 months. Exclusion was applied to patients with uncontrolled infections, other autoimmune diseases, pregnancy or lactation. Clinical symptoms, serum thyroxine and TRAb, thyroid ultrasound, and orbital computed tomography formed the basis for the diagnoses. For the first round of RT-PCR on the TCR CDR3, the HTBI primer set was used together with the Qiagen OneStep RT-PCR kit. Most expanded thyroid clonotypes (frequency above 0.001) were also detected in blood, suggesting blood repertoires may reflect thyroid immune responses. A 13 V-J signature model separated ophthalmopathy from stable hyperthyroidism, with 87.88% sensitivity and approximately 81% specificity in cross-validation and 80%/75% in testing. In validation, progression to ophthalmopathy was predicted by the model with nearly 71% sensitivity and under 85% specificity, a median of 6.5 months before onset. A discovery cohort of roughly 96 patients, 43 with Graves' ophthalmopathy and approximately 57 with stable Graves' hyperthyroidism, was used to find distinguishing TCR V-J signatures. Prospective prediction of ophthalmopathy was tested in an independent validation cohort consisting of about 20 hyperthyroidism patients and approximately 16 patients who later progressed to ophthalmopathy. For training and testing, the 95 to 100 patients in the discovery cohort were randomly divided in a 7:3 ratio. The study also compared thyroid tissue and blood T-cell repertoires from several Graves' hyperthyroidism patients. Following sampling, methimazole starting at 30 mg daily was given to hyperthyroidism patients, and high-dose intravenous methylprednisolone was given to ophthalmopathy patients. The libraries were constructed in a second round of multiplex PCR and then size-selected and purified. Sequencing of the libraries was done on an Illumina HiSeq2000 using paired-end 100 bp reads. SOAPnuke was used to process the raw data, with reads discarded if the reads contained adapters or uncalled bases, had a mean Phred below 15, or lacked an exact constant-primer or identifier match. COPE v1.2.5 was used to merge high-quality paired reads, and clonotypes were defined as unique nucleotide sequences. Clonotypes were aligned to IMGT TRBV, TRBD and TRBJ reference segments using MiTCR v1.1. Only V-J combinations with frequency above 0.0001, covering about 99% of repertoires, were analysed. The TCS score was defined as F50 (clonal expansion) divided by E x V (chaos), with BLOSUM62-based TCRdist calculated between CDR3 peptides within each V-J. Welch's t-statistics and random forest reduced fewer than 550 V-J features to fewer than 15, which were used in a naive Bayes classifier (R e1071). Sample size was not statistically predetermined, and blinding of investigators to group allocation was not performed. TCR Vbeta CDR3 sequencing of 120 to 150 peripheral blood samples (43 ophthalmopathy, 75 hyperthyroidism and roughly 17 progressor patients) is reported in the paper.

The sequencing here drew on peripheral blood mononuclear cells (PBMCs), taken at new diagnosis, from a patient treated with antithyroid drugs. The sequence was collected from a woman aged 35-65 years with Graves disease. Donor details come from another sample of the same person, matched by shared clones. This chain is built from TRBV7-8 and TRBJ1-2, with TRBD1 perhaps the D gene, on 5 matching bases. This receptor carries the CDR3 CASSRRVLGGNYGYTF. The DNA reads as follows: TGTGCCAGCAGCCGAAGGGTTTTGGGGGGTAACTATGGCTACACCTTC.